The 14 T cell receptor beta chains in this list originate from one sample, sequenced in a study of early T cells in non-severe SARS-CoV-2 infection. TCRdb recomputed calls from the 5' RACE reads with MiXCR, one row per CDR3 protein. The top ten clones hold less than 3% of a sample with approximately 30,000 distinct CDR3 sequences, 6.6% of them seen once. Sequencing was done on a sample of whole blood. The receptors were sampled from an adult who was a healthcare worker with PCR-confirmed SARS-CoV-2 infection or an uninfected control (not recorded which).

The chain joins TRBV25-1 to TRBJ2-2, with a tentative D call TRBD1 (5 bases). V lost 5 bases, J lost 3 bases, and 10 bases lay in between. CDR3 size: 14 residues. From germline, CDR1 is MGHDK and CDR2 SYGVNS. The CDR3 DNA reads TGTGCCAGCAGTCACCAGGGATACACCGGGGAGCTGTTTTTT. It yields the protein CASSHQGYTGELFF. Looking up the rest from reference TRBV25-1 and TRBJ2-2 gives the full variable domain: EADIYQTPRYLVIGTGKKITLECSQTMGHDKMYWYQQDPGMELHLIHYSYGVNSTEKGDLSSESTVSRIRTEHFPLTLESARPSHTSQYLCASSHQGYTGELFFGEGSRLTVL.

The chain recombines TRBV9 with TRBJ1-2; TRBD1 matches 7 bases. From germline, CDR1 is SGDLS and CDR2 YYNGEE. V was clipped by 3 bases and J by 6 bases; unmatched bases: 14. The CDR3 totals 16 residues. The CDR3 sequence: CASSAGPGQPTNGYTF. The CDR3 DNA reads TGTGCCAGCAGCGCCGGACCGGGACAGCCTACTAATGGCTACACCTTC.

This clonotype has at least ten counts. The CDR3 DNA reads as TGTGCCAGCAGTTTAGCCCTAGGTGACTATGGCTACACCTTC. Translation gives CASSLALGDYGYTF. The chain is built from TRBV6-5 and TRBJ1-2; D uncertain. Germline V gene sequence: CDR1 MNHEY, CDR2 SVGAGI. The CDR3 extends over 14 amino acids. Trimming shortened V by 4 bases and J by 3 bases, and 12 bases separated the two germline ends.

This clonotype was counted at least ten times. The chain uses TRBV7-8 and TRBJ2-2; 7 nucleotides line up with TRBD2. The CDR3 runs 15 residues. CDR1 and CDR2 from the germline V gene are SGHVS and FQNEAQ. The V segment lost 5 bases and the J segment 4 bases; nucleotides outside the gene matches: 7. The CDR3 DNA reads as TGTGCCAGCAGCCCACTAGCGTCAGTCACCGGGGAGCTGTTTTTT. Translation gives CASSPLASVTGELFF.

This clonotype was counted ten times or more. The chain carries TRBV20-1 and TRBJ2-5; perhaps TRBD2 as D (7 bases). V gave up 7 bases and J gave up 5 bases, with 11 bases separating them. CDR3 length: 11 amino acids. Looked up from germline, CDR1 is DFQATT and CDR2 is SNEGSKA (reference sequence). In DNA, the CDR3 is TGCAGTGGAAAGGGGGGGGAGACCCAGTACTTC. Its translation: CSGKGGETQYF.

This clonotype is medium-sized by share. The CDR3 nucleotides are TGTGCCAGCAGCCGTGCGGTGCTCTTGGAGACCCAGTACTTC. This encodes CASSRAVLLETQYF. This sequence joins TRBV7-2 and TRBJ2-5; D not resolved. V was trimmed by 5 bases and J by 5 bases, leaving 15 bases between them. The CDR3 sequence is 14 residues long. Germline assignment: CDR1 SGHTA and CDR2 FQGNSA.

This clonotype was recorded at least ten times. The chain links TRBV7-8 to TRBJ2-2, with no clear D. The CDR3 is 14 residues long. Germline assignment: CDR1 SGHVS and CDR2 FQNEAQ. V was clipped by 5 bases and J by 0 bases, with 7 bases between them. The DNA of the CDR3 is TGTGCCAGCAGCCAAAAATCGAACACCGGGGAGCTGTTTTTT. It translates to CASSQKSNTGELFF.

This clonotype has ten or more counts. The chain links TRBV12-3 or TRBV12-4 to TRBJ1-2, with no clear D. V was clipped by 1 base and J by 3 bases, with 0 bases between them. The length of the CDR3 is 11 residues. DNA of the CDR3: TGTGCCAGCAGTTTAGACTATGGCTACACCTTC. Translation gives CASSLDYGYTF.

This clonotype came up many times. The genes are TRBV3-1 and TRBJ1-5; D gene unclear. The CDR3 spans 13 residues. Germline V gene data show CDR1 as LGHDT and CDR2 as YNNKEL (reference sequence). V lost 4 bases, J lost 7 bases, and 11 bases lay in between. CDR3 bases: TGTGCCAGCAGCCTGACCGGTGGCCAGCCCCAGCATTTT. Translation: CASSLTGGQPQHF.

This clonotype has a handful of counts. The CDR3, as DNA: TGCAGTGCTAGAGTTGGGGTTACCTACGAGCAGTACTTC. Its protein product is CSARVGVTYEQYF. V is TRBV20-1 and J is TRBJ2-7; D gene uncertain. The V end lost 1 base, the J end lost 2 bases, and 9 bases lay between the germline ends. The CDR3 runs 13 residues. Per germline, CDR1 DFQATT and CDR2 SNEGSKA (reference sequence).

In its sample, this clonotype was seen many times. The chain is built from TRBV7-8 and TRBJ2-5, with 12 nucleotides matching TRBD2. From germline, CDR1 is SGHVS and CDR2 FQNEAQ. There are 17 residues in the CDR3. Losses at the gene ends were 5 bases for V and 5 bases for J; bases not matched to a gene: 12. The CDR3 loop is CASSLASRTSGIETQYF. Written as DNA, the CDR3 is TGTGCCAGCAGCCTCGCCTCCCGGACTAGCGGGATCGAGACCCAGTACTTC.

This clonotype was counted many times. V gene TRBV7-2 combines with J gene TRBJ2-7; 8 bases are a match to TRBD2. Germline lookup yields CDR1 SGHTA and CDR2 FQGNSA. After removal of 3 bases from V and 7 bases from J, the junction contained 11 bases not matched to a gene. The CDR3 extends over 15 amino acids. The CDR3 sequence: CASSFRREVAREQYF. The DNA for the CDR3 is TGTGCCAGCAGCTTTCGGCGGGAGGTAGCGAGGGAGCAGTACTTC.

The chain recombines TRBV5-5 with TRBJ2-5; tentatively, D is TRBD1 or TRBD2 (5 bases each). There are 14 residues in the CDR3. With 4 bases removed from V and 0 bases from J, the gap between germline ends came to 10 bases. Germline values: CDR1 SGHKS, CDR2 YYEKEE (reference sequence). The CDR3 protein is CASSGVGDQETQYF. The CDR3 DNA sequence: TGTGCCAGCAGCGGTGTGGGGGACCAAGAGACCCAGTACTTC.

The gene calls are TRBV5-1 and TRBJ2-5; tentative D call: TRBD1 (6 bases). CDR3 length equals 15 residues. V lost 0 bases and J 4 bases, leaving 13 bases between the germline ends. Germline CDR1 SGHRS, CDR2 YFSETQ. The CDR3 here is CASSLAAGVTETQYF. CDR3 sequence (DNA): TGCGCCAGCAGCTTGGCGGCAGGGGTTACAGAGACCCAGTACTTC.